Listed below are T cell receptor beta chains from one sample, sequenced in a study of technical replicates of blood from several donors. Repertoires were generated with immunoSEQ multiplex PCR, while TCRdb's copy carries only in-frame clones and drops some. Here the sample spans roughly 80,000 clones, 93% being singletons. Sequencing was done on a sample of T cells isolated from PBMCs. The receptors come from a human donor in good health. Both conserved end residues are part of each CDR3. The D gene is left open where the match is weak. Some rows have no size entry. The others give once, few or many, or a class for an expanded clone.

CDR3nt: TGTGCCAGTAGTATCTGGGGGGTCACTGAAGCTTTCTTT
CDR3aa: CASSIWGVTEAFF
j_gene: TRBJ1-1
abundance: -
v_gene: TRBV19
d_gene: -

CDR3nt: TGTGCCAGCAGGAGACAGGGGGCAGGCACAGATACGCAGTATTTT
CDR3aa: CASRRQGAGTDTQYF
j_gene: TRBJ2-3
abundance: -
v_gene: TRBV6-1
d_gene: TRBD1

CDR3nt: TGTGCCAGCAGCCACAGGACAGGTACTAACGAGCAGTACTTC
CDR3aa: CASSHRTGTNEQYF
j_gene: TRBJ2-7
abundance: -
v_gene: TRBV11-2
d_gene: TRBD1

CDR3nt: TGTGCCAGCAGCTTGGTGCAGTATGAGCAGTTCTTC
CDR3aa: CASSLVQYEQFF
j_gene: TRBJ2-1
abundance: -
v_gene: TRBV7-2
d_gene: -

CDR3nt: TGTGCCAGTACGAAGACAGGGGAGAACACTGAAGCTTTCTTT
CDR3aa: CASTKTGENTEAFF
j_gene: TRBJ1-1
abundance: -
v_gene: TRBV25-1
d_gene: TRBD1

CDR3nt: TGTGCCAGCAGATCTGGACAGGAGCAGTTCTTC
CDR3aa: CASRSGQEQFF
j_gene: TRBJ2-1
abundance: -
v_gene: TRBV6-5
d_gene: -

CDR3nt: TGTGCCAGCAGTTCGGTCTATAAAACCGGGGAGCTGTTTTTT
CDR3aa: CASSSVYKTGELFF
j_gene: TRBJ2-2
abundance: -
v_gene: TRBV28
d_gene: -

CDR3nt: TGTGCCAGCAGTGATCACGGGACAGTGAACACTGAAGCTTTCTTT
CDR3aa: CASSDHGTVNTEAFF
j_gene: TRBJ1-1
abundance: -
v_gene: TRBV6-1
d_gene: TRBD1

CDR3nt: TGTGCCAGCAGCTTAAGGCCTAGCGAAGGTTCAGATACGCAGTATTTT
CDR3aa: CASSLRPSEGSDTQYF
j_gene: TRBJ2-3
abundance: -
v_gene: TRBV7-7
d_gene: -

CDR3nt: TGTGCCAGCACTTTAACAGGGGGCACAGATACGCAGTATTTT
CDR3aa: CASTLTGGTDTQYF
j_gene: TRBJ2-3
abundance: -
v_gene: TRBV6-5
d_gene: TRBD1

CDR3nt: TGTGCCAGCAGTTCTTTCTACGAGCAGTACTTC
CDR3aa: CASSSFYEQYF
j_gene: TRBJ2-7
abundance: once
v_gene: TRBV28
d_gene: -

CDR3nt: TGTGCCTGGAGTGTACGGGGGGGCTGGGAGACCCAGTACTTC
CDR3aa: CAWSVRGGWETQYF
j_gene: TRBJ2-5
abundance: once
v_gene: TRBV30
d_gene: TRBD2

CDR3nt: TGTGCCAGCAGTGCACCGGGCTATGGCTACACCTTC
CDR3aa: CASSAPGYGYTF
j_gene: TRBJ1-2
abundance: -
v_gene: TRBV6-4
d_gene: -

CDR3nt: TGTGCCAGCAGGCGGACAGGGGGCAACTATGGCTACACCTTC
CDR3aa: CASRRTGGNYGYTF
j_gene: TRBJ1-2
abundance: -
v_gene: TRBV28
d_gene: TRBD1

CDR3nt: TGTGCCAGCAGCGTAGACCAGGGCCCCTACGAGCAGTACTTC
CDR3aa: CASSVDQGPYEQYF
j_gene: TRBJ2-7
abundance: -
v_gene: TRBV9
d_gene: -

CDR3nt: TGTGCCAGTAGCTTAGGGGGCGCGGATACTGAAGCTTTCTTT
CDR3aa: CASSLGGADTEAFF
j_gene: TRBJ1-1
abundance: few
v_gene: TRBV28
d_gene: TRBD1

CDR3nt: TGTGCTAGTGGTTTGCGGGTCCAGGTCGACAGGGATAATGGCTACACCTTC
CDR3aa: CASGLRVQVDRDNGYTF
j_gene: TRBJ1-2
abundance: -
v_gene: TRBV12-5
d_gene: TRBD1

CDR3nt: TGTGCCAGCAGAGGGGGAGTTGCCTATGGCTACACCTTC
CDR3aa: CASRGGVAYGYTF
j_gene: TRBJ1-2
abundance: -
v_gene: TRBV7-9
d_gene: -

CDR3nt: TGTGCCAGCAGTAGAAAGTTCGGGGGGCATGACAATCAGCCCCAGCATTTT
CDR3aa: CASSRKFGGHDNQPQHF
j_gene: TRBJ1-5
abundance: -
v_gene: TRBV13
d_gene: -

CDR3nt: TGTGCCAGCAGTCCGCTATCTACAGGCTACGAGCAGTACTTC
CDR3aa: CASSPLSTGYEQYF
j_gene: TRBJ2-7
abundance: -
v_gene: TRBV28
d_gene: -

CDR3nt: TGTGCCAGCAGCCCCGAGCGGGAGGGCCCCTACAATGAGCAGTTCTTC
CDR3aa: CASSPEREGPYNEQFF
j_gene: TRBJ2-1
abundance: -
v_gene: TRBV7-9
d_gene: TRBD2

CDR3nt: TGTGCCATCGAGAGGACAGCAACTAATGAAAAACTGTTTTTT
CDR3aa: CAIERTATNEKLFF
j_gene: TRBJ1-4
abundance: -
v_gene: TRBV28
d_gene: -

CDR3nt: TGTGCCAGCAGACCCTCGGTGGGAGGGTCCTACGAGCAGTACTTC
CDR3aa: CASRPSVGGSYEQYF
j_gene: TRBJ2-7
abundance: -
v_gene: TRBV27
d_gene: TRBD2

CDR3nt: TGTGCCAGTAGTCCCCCGTCCGGGAATACGCAGTATTTT
CDR3aa: CASSPPSGNTQYF
j_gene: TRBJ2-3
abundance: -
v_gene: TRBV19
d_gene: -

CDR3nt: TGTGCCAGCAGCTTTGACAAGGCCTATGGCTACACCTTC
CDR3aa: CASSFDKAYGYTF
j_gene: TRBJ1-2
abundance: -
v_gene: TRBV7-9
d_gene: -

CDR3nt: TGTGCCAGCAGCTATAGAGGGAGAGAGACCCAGTACTTC
CDR3aa: CASSYRGRETQYF
j_gene: TRBJ2-5
abundance: -
v_gene: TRBV5-8
d_gene: -

CDR3nt: TGCGCCAGCAGCCAACTAGCGGCCTACAATGAGCAGTTCTTC
CDR3aa: CASSQLAAYNEQFF
j_gene: TRBJ2-1
abundance: -
v_gene: TRBV4-1
d_gene: TRBD2

CDR3nt: TGTGCCAGCACCCGGGGGGGCCTCTACGGCTACACCTTC
CDR3aa: CASTRGGLYGYTF
j_gene: TRBJ1-2
abundance: -
v_gene: TRBV7-9
d_gene: -

CDR3nt: TGCGCCAGCAGGGCACAGGGAGTATCCTACGAGCAGTACTTC
CDR3aa: CASRAQGVSYEQYF
j_gene: TRBJ2-7
abundance: -
v_gene: TRBV5-1
d_gene: -

CDR3nt: TGCGCCAGCAGCCAAGCGTCTAGCGGTACCTACGAGCAGTACTTC
CDR3aa: CASSQASSGTYEQYF
j_gene: TRBJ2-7
abundance: -
v_gene: TRBV4-1
d_gene: TRBD2

CDR3nt: TGTGCCAGCAGCCCGATCGGACGTAGCGGGGCAAGCTCCTACAATGAGCAGTTCTTC
CDR3aa: CASSPIGRSGASSYNEQFF
j_gene: TRBJ2-1
abundance: -
v_gene: TRBV4-2
d_gene: TRBD2

CDR3nt: TGTGCCAGCAGTCCAGGCGGCTACACCTTC
CDR3aa: CASSPGGYTF
j_gene: TRBJ1-2
abundance: -
v_gene: TRBV7-4
d_gene: -

CDR3nt: TGTGCCAGCAGCTTAGGCCTAAGGGGGAATGAGCAGTTCTTC
CDR3aa: CASSLGLRGNEQFF
j_gene: TRBJ2-1
abundance: -
v_gene: TRBV11-3
d_gene: -

CDR3nt: TGTGCCACCAGCAGAGATCTAGTGAACACCGGGGAGCTGTTTTTT
CDR3aa: CATSRDLVNTGELFF
j_gene: TRBJ2-2
abundance: -
v_gene: TRBV15
d_gene: -

CDR3nt: TGTGCCAGCAGTTTACAGGCGCTCCACTACGAGCAGTACTTC
CDR3aa: CASSLQALHYEQYF
j_gene: TRBJ2-7
abundance: -
v_gene: TRBV6-5
d_gene: -

CDR3nt: TGTGCCAGCAGTATAGCGGGGCCCGGGGAGCTGTTTTTT
CDR3aa: CASSIAGPGELFF
j_gene: TRBJ2-2
abundance: -
v_gene: TRBV27
d_gene: TRBD2

CDR3nt: TGTGCCAGCAGCACGGACAGCGGCGAAGCTTTCTTT
CDR3aa: CASSTDSGEAFF
j_gene: TRBJ1-1
abundance: once
v_gene: TRBV28
d_gene: -

CDR3nt: TGTGCCAGCATGCCGGGACAGCCAAATCAGCCCCAGCATTTT
CDR3aa: CASMPGQPNQPQHF
j_gene: TRBJ1-5
abundance: -
v_gene: TRBV28
d_gene: TRBD1

CDR3nt: TGTGCCAGCAGCTTGGACGGAGCGGGACTCTCCTACGAGCAGTACTTC
CDR3aa: CASSLDGAGLSYEQYF
j_gene: TRBJ2-7
abundance: -
v_gene: TRBV7-2
d_gene: TRBD2

CDR3nt: TGTGCCAGCAGCCAGGCCCAGGGTGGGAAATCTGGAAACACCATATATTTT
CDR3aa: CASSQAQGGKSGNTIYF
j_gene: TRBJ1-3
abundance: -
v_gene: TRBV4-2
d_gene: -

CDR3nt: TGTGCCAGTAGTATGGACAGGGTTTACGACACCGGGGAGCTGTTTTTT
CDR3aa: CASSMDRVYDTGELFF
j_gene: TRBJ2-2
abundance: -
v_gene: TRBV19
d_gene: TRBD1

CDR3nt: TGCAGCGTTGAATCGGGGAATGGCAATCAGCCCCAGCATTTT
CDR3aa: CSVESGNGNQPQHF
j_gene: TRBJ1-5
abundance: -
v_gene: TRBV29-1
d_gene: -